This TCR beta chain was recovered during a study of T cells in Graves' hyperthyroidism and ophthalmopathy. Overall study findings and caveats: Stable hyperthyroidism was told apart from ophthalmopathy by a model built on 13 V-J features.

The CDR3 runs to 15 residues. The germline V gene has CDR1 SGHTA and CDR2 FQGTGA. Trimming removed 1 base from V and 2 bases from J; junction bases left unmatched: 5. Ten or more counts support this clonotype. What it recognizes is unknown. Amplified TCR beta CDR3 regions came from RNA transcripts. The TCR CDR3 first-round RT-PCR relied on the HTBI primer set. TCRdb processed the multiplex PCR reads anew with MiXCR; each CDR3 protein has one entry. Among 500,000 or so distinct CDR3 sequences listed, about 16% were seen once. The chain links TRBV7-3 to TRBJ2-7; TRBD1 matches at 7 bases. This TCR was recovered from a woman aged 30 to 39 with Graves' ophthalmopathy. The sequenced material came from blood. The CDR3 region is CASSLNPTGPYEQYF. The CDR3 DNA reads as TGTGCCAGCAGCTTAAACCCGACAGGGCCCTACGAGCAGTACTTC.